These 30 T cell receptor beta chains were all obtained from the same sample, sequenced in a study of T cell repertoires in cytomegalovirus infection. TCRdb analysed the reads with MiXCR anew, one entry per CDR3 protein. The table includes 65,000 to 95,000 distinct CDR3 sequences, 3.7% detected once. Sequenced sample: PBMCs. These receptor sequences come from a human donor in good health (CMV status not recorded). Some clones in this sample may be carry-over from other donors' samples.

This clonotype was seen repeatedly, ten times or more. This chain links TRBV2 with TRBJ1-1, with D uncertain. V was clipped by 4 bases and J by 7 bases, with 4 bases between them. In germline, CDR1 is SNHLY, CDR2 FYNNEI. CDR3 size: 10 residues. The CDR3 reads CASSGNEAFF. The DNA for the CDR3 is TGTGCCAGCAGTGGAAATGAAGCTTTCTTT.

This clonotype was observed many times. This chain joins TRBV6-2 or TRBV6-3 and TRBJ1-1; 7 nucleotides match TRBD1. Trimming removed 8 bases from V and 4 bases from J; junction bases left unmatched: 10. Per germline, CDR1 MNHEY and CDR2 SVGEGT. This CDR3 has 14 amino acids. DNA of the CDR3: TGTGCCAGCGGGAACAGGGGAGGCGGCACTGAAGCTTTCTTT. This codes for CASGNRGGGTEAFF.

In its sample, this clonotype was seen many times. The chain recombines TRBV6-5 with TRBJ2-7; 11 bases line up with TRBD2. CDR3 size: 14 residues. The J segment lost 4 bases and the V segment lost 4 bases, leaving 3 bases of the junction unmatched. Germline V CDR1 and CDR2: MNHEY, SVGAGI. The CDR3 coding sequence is TGTGCCAGCAGTTCTAGCGGGGGGCAGTACGAGCAGTACTTC. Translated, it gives CASSSSGGQYEQYF.

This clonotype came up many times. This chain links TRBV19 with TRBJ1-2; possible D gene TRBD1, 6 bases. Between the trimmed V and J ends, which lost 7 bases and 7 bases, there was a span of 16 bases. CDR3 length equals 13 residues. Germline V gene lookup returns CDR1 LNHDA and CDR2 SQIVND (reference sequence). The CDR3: CASIPSDSRGYTF. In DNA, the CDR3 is TGTGCCAGTATCCCTTCGGACAGTCGTGGCTACACCTTC.

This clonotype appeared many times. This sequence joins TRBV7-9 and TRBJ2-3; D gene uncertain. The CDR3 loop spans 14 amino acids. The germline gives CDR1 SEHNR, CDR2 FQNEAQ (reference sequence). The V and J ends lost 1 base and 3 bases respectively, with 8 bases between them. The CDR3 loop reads CASSLVLGTDTQYF. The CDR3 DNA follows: TGTGCCAGCAGCTTAGTCCTCGGAACAGATACGCAGTATTTT.

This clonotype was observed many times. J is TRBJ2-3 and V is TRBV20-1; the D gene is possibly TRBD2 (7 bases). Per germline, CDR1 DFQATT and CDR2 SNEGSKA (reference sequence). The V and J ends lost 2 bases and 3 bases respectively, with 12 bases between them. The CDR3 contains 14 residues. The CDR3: CSARSGEGTDTQYF. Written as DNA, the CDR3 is TGCAGTGCTAGATCAGGGGAGGGGACAGATACGCAGTATTTT.

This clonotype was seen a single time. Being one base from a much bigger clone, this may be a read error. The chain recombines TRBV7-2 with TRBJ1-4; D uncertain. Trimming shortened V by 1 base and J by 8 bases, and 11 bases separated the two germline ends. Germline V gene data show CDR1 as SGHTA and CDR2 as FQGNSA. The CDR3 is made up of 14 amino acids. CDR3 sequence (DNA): TGTGCCAGCAGCTTAGTTATAGAGGAGGAAAAACTGTTTTTT. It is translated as CASSLVIEEEKLFF.

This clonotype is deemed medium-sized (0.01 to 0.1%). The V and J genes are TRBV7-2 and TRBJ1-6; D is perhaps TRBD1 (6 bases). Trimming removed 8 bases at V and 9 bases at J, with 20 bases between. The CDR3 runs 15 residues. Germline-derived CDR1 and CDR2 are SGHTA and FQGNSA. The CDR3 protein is CASRGVVGGSSPLHF. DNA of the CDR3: TGTGCCAGCCGCGGAGTGGTAGGGGGAAGTTCACCCCTCCACTTT.

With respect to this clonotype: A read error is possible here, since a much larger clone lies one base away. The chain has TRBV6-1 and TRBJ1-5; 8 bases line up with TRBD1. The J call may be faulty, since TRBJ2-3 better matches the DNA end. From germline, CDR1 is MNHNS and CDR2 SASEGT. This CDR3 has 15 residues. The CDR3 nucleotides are TGTGCCAGCAGTAACGGACAGGGAGTGGGTAGGCCCCAGTATTTT. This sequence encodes CASSNGQGVGRPQYF.

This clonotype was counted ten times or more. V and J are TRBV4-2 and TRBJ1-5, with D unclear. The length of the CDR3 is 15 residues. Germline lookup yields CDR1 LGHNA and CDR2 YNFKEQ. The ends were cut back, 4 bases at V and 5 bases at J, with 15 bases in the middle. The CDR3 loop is CASSLYFHEDQPQHF. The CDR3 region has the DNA TGTGCCAGCAGCCTATACTTCCACGAGGATCAGCCCCAGCATTTT.

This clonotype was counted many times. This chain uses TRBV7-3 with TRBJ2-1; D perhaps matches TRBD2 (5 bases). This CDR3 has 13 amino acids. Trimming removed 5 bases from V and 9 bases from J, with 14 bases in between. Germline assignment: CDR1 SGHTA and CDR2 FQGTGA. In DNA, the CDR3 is TGTGCCAGCAGCCCCGGGTCACGGGGTGAGCAGTTCTTC. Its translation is CASSPGSRGEQFF.

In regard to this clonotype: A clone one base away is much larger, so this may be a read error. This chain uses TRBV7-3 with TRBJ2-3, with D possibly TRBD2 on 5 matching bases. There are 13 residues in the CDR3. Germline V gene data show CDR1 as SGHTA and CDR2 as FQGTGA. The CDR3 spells CAGEGAGADTQYF. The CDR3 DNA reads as TGTGCGGGCGAGGGCGCCGGCGCAGATACGCAGTATTTT.

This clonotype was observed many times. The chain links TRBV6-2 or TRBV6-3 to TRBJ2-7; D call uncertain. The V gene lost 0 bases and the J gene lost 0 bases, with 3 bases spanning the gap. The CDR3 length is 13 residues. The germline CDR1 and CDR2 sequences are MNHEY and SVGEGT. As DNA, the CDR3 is TGTGCCAGCAGTTACTCGGGCTCCTACGAGCAGTACTTC. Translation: CASSYSGSYEQYF.

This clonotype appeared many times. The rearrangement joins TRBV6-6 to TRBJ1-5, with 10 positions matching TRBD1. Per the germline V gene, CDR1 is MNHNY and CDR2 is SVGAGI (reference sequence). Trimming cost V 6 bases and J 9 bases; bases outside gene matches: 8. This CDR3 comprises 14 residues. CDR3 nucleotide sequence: TGTGCCAGCAGCCCCGGACAGGGGGAGAGGCCCCAGCATTTT. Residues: CASSPGQGERPQHF.

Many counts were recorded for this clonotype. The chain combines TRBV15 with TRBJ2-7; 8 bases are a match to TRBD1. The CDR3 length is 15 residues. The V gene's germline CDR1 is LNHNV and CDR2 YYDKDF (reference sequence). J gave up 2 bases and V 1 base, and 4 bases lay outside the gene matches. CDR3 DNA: TGTGCCACCAGCAGAGGTGACAGGGGAACCTACGAGCAGTACTTC. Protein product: CATSRGDRGTYEQYF.

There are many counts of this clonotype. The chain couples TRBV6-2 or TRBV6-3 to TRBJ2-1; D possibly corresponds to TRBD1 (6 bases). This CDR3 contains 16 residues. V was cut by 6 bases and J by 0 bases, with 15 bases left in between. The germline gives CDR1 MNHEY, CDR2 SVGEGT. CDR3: CASRSLDSSSYNEQFF. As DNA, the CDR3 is TGTGCCAGCAGATCACTGGACAGCAGCTCCTACAATGAGCAGTTCTTC.

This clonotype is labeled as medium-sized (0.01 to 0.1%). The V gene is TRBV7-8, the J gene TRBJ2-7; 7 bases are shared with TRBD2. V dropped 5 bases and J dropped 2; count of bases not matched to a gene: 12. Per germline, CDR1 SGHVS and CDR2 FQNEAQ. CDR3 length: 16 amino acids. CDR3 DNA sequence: TGTGCCAGCAGCCACCTTAGGACTAGACCCGCCTACGAGCAGTACTTC. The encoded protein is CASSHLRTRPAYEQYF.

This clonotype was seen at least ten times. The CDR3 DNA reads TGCGCCAGCAGCGAGGACAGGGGTTCACCCCTCCACTTT. Its protein product is CASSEDRGSPLHF. The rearrangement joins TRBV5-1 to TRBJ1-6; 9 bases are a match to TRBD1. Germline V CDR1 and CDR2: SGHRS, YFSETQ. The CDR3 spans 13 residues. Germline trimming cut 4 bases from V and 9 bases from J; bases unmatched to any gene: 2.

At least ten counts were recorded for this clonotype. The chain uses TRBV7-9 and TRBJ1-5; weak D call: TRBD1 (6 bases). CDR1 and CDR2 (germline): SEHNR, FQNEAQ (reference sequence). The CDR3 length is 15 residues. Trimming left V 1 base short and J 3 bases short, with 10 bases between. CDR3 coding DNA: TGTGCCAGCAGCTTAGGTGGGGGCCCCAATCAGCCCCAGCATTTT. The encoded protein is CASSLGGGPNQPQHF.

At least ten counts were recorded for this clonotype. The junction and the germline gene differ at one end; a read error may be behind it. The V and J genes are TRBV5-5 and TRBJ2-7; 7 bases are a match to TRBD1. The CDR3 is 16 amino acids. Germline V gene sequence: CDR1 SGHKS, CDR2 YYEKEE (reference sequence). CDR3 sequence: CVSSPAQRGRVYEQYF. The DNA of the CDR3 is TGTGTCAGCAGCCCGGCCCAGAGGGGGCGCGTTTACGAGCAGTACTTC. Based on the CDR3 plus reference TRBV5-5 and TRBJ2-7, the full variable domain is DAGVTQSPTHLIKTRGQQVTLRCSPISGHKSVSWYQQVLGQGPQFIFQYYEKEERGRGNFPDRFSARQFPNYSSELNVNALLLGDSALYLCVSSPAQRGRVYEQYFGPGTRLTVT.

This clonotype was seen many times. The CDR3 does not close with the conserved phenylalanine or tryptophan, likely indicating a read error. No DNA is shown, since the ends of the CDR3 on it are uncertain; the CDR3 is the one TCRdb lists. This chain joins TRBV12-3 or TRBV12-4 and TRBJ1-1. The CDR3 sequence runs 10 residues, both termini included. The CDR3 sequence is CASSHGLFLA.

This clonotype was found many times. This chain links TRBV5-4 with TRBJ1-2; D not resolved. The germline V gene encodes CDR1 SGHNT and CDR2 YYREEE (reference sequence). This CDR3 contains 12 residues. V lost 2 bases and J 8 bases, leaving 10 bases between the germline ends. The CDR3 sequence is CASSLNSWGYTF. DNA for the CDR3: TGTGCCAGCAGCTTAAACTCCTGGGGCTACACCTTC.

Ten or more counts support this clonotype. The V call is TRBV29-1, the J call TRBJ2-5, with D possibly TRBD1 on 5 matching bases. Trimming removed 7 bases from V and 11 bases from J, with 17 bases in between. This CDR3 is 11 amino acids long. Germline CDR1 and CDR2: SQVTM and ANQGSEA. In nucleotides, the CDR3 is TGCAGCGGAGAAGGTACACCAGGGCAGTACTTC. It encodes CSGEGTPGQYF. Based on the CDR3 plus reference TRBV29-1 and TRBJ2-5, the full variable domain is SAVISQKPSRDICQRGTSLTIQCQVDSQVTMMFWYRQQPGQSLTLIATANQGSEATYESGFVIDKFPISRPNLTFSTLTVSNMSPEDSSIYLCSGEGTPGQYFGPGTRLLVL.

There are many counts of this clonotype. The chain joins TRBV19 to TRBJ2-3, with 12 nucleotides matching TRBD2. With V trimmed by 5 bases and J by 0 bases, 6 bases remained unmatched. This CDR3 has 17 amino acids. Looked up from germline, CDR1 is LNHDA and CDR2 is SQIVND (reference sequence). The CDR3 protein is CASSLLAGGTSTDTQYF. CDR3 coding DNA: TGTGCCAGTAGTTTACTAGCGGGGGGAACTAGCACAGATACGCAGTATTTT.

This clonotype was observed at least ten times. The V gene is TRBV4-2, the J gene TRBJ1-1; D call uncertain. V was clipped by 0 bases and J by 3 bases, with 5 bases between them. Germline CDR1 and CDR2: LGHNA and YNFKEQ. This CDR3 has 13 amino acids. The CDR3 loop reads CASSQDYYTEAFF. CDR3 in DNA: TGTGCCAGCAGCCAAGACTACTACACTGAAGCTTTCTTT.

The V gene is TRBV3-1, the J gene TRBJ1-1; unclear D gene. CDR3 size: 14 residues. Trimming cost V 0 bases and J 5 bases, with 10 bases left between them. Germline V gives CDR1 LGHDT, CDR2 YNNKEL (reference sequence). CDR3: CASSQDAGGTEAFF. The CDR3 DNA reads TGTGCCAGCAGCCAAGATGCGGGCGGGACTGAAGCTTTCTTT.

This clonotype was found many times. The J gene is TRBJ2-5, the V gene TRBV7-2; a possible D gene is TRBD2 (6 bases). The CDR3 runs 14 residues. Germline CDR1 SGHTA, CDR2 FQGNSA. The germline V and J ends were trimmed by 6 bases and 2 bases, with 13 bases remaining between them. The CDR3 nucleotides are TGTGCCAGCAGTTTCTACGGGGGACAAGAGACCCAGTACTTC. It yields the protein CASSFYGGQETQYF.

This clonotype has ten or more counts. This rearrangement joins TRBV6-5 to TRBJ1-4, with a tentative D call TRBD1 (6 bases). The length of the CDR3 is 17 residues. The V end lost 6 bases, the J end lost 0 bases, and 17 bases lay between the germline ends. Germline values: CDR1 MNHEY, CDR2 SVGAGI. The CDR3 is CASRGTWGSATNEKLFF. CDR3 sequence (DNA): TGTGCCAGCAGGGGGACATGGGGGTCTGCAACTAATGAAAAACTGTTTTTT.

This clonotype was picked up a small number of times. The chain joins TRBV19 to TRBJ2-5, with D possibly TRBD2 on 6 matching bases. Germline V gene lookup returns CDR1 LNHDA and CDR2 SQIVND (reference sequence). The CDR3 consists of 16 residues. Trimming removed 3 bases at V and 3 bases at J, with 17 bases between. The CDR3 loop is CASSILGLRGEETQYF. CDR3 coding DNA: TGTGCCAGTAGTATCCTCGGACTAAGAGGGGAAGAGACCCAGTACTTC.

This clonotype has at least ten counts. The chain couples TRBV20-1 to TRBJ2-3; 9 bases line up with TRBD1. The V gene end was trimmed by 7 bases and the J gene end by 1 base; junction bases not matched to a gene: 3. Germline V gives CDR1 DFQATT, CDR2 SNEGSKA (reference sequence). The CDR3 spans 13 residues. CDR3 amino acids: CSVRDRGTDTQYF. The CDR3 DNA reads TGCAGTGTACGGGACAGGGGCACAGATACGCAGTATTTT.